This T cell receptor beta chain was captured by sequencing in a study of shared clonotypes between healthy human individuals. The CDR3 has 14 residues. Germline CDR1 is SGHDT and CDR2 is YYEEEE. V lost 4 bases, J lost 7 bases, and 8 bases stayed unmatched. Clones were read by immunoSEQ multiplex PCR, and TCRdb kept only the in-frame ones, dropping some. The data contain roughly 1.4 million clones, about 98.5% of them singletons. Sequenced sample: naive CD4+ T cells sorted from blood. The subset here: CD45RA+ positively selected. This chain joins TRBV5-6 and TRBJ2-7; 10 bases line up with TRBD2. This TCR was sampled from a man aged 25-45 years in good health. DNA of the CDR3: TGTGCCAGCAGCGATTCCGGGACTAGCGATGAGCAGTACTTC. It is translated as CASSDSGTSDEQYF.